The 4 T cell receptor beta chains given below trace back to one sample, sequenced in a study of regulatory T cells in long-lasting Graves disease (dated by TCRdb to the early 2020s). The library was made by multiplex PCR. The sequencing machine was an Illumina HiSeq 4000. iRepertoire HTBI primers and Arm-PCR amplification of CDR3 regions were used to construct TCR beta libraries. Starting from the raw public reads, TCRdb applied fastp trimming at Q25, assembled clones with MiXCR and retained in-frame beta chains. Here each entry gathers all rows of one CDR3 protein and keeps the most common genes and DNA. The sample table shows 400,000 to 450,000 distinct CDR3 sequences, and over 15% are seen once. In total, the top ten clones hold about 10% of the sample. The time point label on this specimen signifies: newly diagnosed GD, antithyroid drugs for less than 3 months. RNA was extracted from PBMCs in TRIzol for both TCR sequencing and RNA sequencing.

This sample also belongs to another study, concerning T cells in Graves' hyperthyroidism and ophthalmopathy.

The starting material was peripheral blood mononuclear cells (PBMCs), obtained at new diagnosis, from a patient treated with antithyroid drugs. The receptor source for this set is a woman in her thirties with Graves disease. Donor details come from another sample of the same person, matched by shared clones.

This clonotype has a count of ten or more. The chain is built from TRBV18 and TRBJ1-1; perhaps TRBD1 as D (5 bases). V was pared by 0 bases and J by 1 base, with 12 bases between. Germline V lookup: CDR1 KGHSH, CDR2 LQKENI. CDR3 length: 16 amino acids. CDR3 sequence (DNA): TGTGCCAGCTCACCACCCAGGGCGTTACGGAACACTGAAGCTTTCTTT. This encodes CASSPPRALRNTEAFF. The full variable domain, in which reference TRBV18 and TRBJ1-1 provide the parts outside the CDR3, is NAGVMQNPRHLVRRRGQEARLRCSPMKGHSHVYWYRQLPEEGLKFMVYLQKENIIDESGMPKERFSAEFPKEGPSILRIQQVVRGDSAAYFCASSPPRALRNTEAFFGQGTRLTVV.

This clonotype was counted at least ten times. The chain uses TRBV5-1 and TRBJ1-1, with unresolved D. The CDR3 spans 14 residues. Trimming removed 4 bases from V and 3 bases from J, with 13 bases in between. Germline-derived CDR1 and CDR2 are SGHRS and YFSETQ. CDR3 region: CASSHQEGDTEAFF. CDR3 nucleotide sequence: TGCGCCAGCAGCCATCAGGAGGGTGACACTGAAGCTTTCTTT.

The chain combines TRBV6-1 with TRBJ2-5, with 9 bases fitting TRBD2. The CDR3 totals 16 residues. V lost 2 bases and J lost 4; bases outside the gene matches: 8. The germline V gene encodes CDR1 MNHNS and CDR2 SASEGT. The CDR3 reads CASSEYIAGAGETQYF. Written as DNA, the CDR3 is TGTGCCAGCAGTGAATATATAGCGGGAGCGGGAGAGACCCAGTACTTC.

This clonotype was observed a handful of times. This chain joins TRBV24-1 and TRBJ1-5, with D unclear. The length of the CDR3 is 16 residues. The V gene's germline CDR1 is KGHDR and CDR2 SFDVKD. V gave up 4 bases and J gave up 0 bases, with 12 bases separating them. CDR3 bases: TGTGCCACCAGTGAGGCAGACTCTTATAGCAATCAGCCCCAGCATTTT. Amino acid sequence: CATSEADSYSNQPQHF.